This TCR beta chain appears in the sequencing data of a study of shared clonotypes between healthy human individuals (dated by TCRdb to 2018 to 2020). Describing the broader study: A couple of women and three men aged 18 to 49 years were included in the cohort. Per donor, three plates each were used for CD4 naive and CD4 memory, two for CD8 naive, and one for CD8 memory. To increase sequencing depth and limit assay-specific biases, TCR repertoire library preparation and sequencing were carried out by different laboratories using diverse techniques. The study deeply sequenced blood TCR repertoires of about 5 healthy adults to estimate repertoire size and the extent of clonotype sharing between individuals. Each donor's leukapheresis produced roughly between roughly 0.9 and 8.9 billion PBMCs.

TCR CDR3 regions were amplified from genomic DNA by multiplex PCR using the deep immunoSEQ assay. Extracted genomic DNA from each cell subset was spread evenly across all wells of several immunoSEQ 96-well plates, with each plate serving as a replicate. For sorted subsets, around 200 ng genomic DNA, equal to about 30,000 T cell genomes, was loaded into each replicate PCR. The purified libraries were quantified using a Qubit 3.0 fluorometer, sized with a Bioanalyzer 2100, and then quantified again using the KAPA Library Quantification kit. Every immunoSEQ 96-well plate was sequenced on a dedicated single-read 150-cycle Illumina NextSeq 550 flow cell. Per the original workflow: Because the immunoSEQ output included only junctional sequences and no quality scores, the filtering could not be the same as the filtering used for full-length reads. To assign V/J genes and CDR3, sequences were annotated against IMGT germline references using PyIR, a Python wrapper for IgBLAST v1.9. Reads with weak V/J assignments (E-value above 1e-6), missing CDR3, stop codons, out-of-frame junctions, or ambiguous translated residues were removed. V3J clonotypes were defined by identical inferred V gene, J gene, and CDR3 amino acid sequence. The percentage overlap between two repertoires was calculated by dividing the number of shared unique clonotypes by the size of the smaller repertoire. Repertoire richness was assessed with RTK rarefaction, the Chao1 estimator, and Recon v2.1 estimates of unobserved clonotypes. Generation probabilities for all TCRbeta clonotypes obtained by the gDNA method from a handful of donors were computed using OLGA. The source is immuneACCESS, and TCRdb retained only in-frame sequences with V and J called. Part of the clones is not carried over; for the studies checked, unresolved V genes explain less than half of this, and the remainder is unexplained. V, J and clone size are those of that table, while D and trimming were read from the DNA. This sample gives about 510,000 clones in total; 90% to 97% of them show up just once. Together, the top ten hold about 0.057% of the sample.

The study at large found these results: Compared with non-shared clonotypes, the clonotypes found in all four sorted-subset donors had higher generation probabilities. Rarefaction of sorted-subset datasets indicated incomplete sequencing despite the large sequencing depth. Sharing across a few donors was observed for about 5% of naive CD4, 3% to 4% of naive CD8, over 2% of memory CD4, and 0.4% of memory CD8 clonotypes. Sampling was restricted to blood, and TCR repertoires in tissues likely differ from the TCR repertoires found in blood. The genetic and exposure-history diversity represented was limited by the small number of donors. Naive subsets generally had larger estimated clonotype richness than memory subsets did. Pairwise subsampling indicated that sequencing depth was expected to affect the degree of clonotype sharing among donors.

Donors were healthy HIV-negative adults with no recently reported acute infections or vaccinations. All donors were Caucasian adults living in Nashville, Tennessee, USA. Magnetic negative selection was used to enrich CD4+ T cells, after which naive cells were positively selected on CD45RA and the negative fraction became the memory subset. After blood collection by leukapheresis, PBMCs were isolated using Ficoll-Histopaque density gradient centrifugation and then cryopreserved in the vapor phase of liquid nitrogen. Purity and quantity of every magnetically sorted T cell population were checked by analytical flow cytometry. Genomic DNA was isolated from each sorted fraction and quantified by UV absorbance on a Nanodrop 2000c. As regards this clone: Its antigen remains undetermined. Base quality data are lacking; no much larger clone is found one base away.

Sequences MNHNS (CDR1) and SASEGT (CDR2) are obtained from the germline V gene. Reading from cysteine to phenylalanine, the CDR3 counts 16 amino acids. Only the CDR3 DNA stays, 48 bases, in frame from base 1. V is pared back by 3 bases and J by 0 bases, with 12 bases lying between the germline termini. Sequenced: naive CD4+ T cells sorted from blood. Reading the label with the study, this specimen's cell subset or site is: CD45RA+ positively selected. The rearranged chain carries TRBV6-1 and TRBJ2-4; the D gene assignment is perhaps TRBD1 or TRBD2, with each matching 6 bases. This receptor was obtained from a woman aged 25 to 39 in good health. The nucleotide sequence reads as follows: TGTGCCAGCAGTGAGGGGGGCAGACTAGCCAAAAACATTCAGTACTTC. It is translated as CASSEGGRLAKNIQYF.